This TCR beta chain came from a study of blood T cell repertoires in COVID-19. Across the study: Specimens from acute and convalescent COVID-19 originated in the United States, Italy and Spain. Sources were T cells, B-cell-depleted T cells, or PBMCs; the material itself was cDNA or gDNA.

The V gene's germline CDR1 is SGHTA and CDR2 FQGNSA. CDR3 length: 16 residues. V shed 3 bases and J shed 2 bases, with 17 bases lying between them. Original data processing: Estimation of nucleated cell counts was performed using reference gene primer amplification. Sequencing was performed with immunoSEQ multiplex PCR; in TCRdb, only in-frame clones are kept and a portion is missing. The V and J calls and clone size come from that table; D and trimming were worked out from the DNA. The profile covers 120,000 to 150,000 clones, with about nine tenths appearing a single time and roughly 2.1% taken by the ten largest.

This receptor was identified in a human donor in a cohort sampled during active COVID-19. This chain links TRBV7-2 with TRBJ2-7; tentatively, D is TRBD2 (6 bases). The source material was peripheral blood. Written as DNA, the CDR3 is TGTGCCAGCAGCTTGGTCGGGCGGGGACTCCCCTACGAGCAGTACTTC. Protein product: CASSLVGRGLPYEQYF.